A selection of T cell receptor beta chains follows, all from one sample in a study of human T cells and chemical hapten exposure. TCRdb reprocessed the 5' RACE reads with MiXCR, giving one entry per CDR3 protein. The top ten hold 1.2% to 1.5% of the sample, which has 130,000 or so distinct CDR3 sequences, about 4.3% seen once. Every receptor here comes from a female donor in good health. The CDR3 runs from the conserved cysteine through the conserved F or W. A D gene is named only where the DNA matches it firmly. Rows may omit the clone size; those that give it use once, few, many or a size class.

J: TRBJ1-6; D: TRBD1; size: many; V: TRBV6-6; DNA: TGTGCCAGCAGTCCCGGGACAGGCTTTTCACCCCTCCACTTT; CDR3: CASSPGTGFSPLHF
J: TRBJ2-3; D: TRBD1; size: many; V: TRBV5-1; DNA: TGCGCCAGCAGAGACAGGGGCACAGATACGCAGTATTTT; CDR3: CASRDRGTDTQYF
J: TRBJ1-1; D: TRBD1; size: .; V: TRBV7-8; DNA: TGTGCCAGCAGCTACCGGGACAGGGCCGAAGCTTTCTTT; CDR3: CASSYRDRAEAFF
J: TRBJ1-1; D: .; size: .; V: TRBV6-1; DNA: TGTGCCAGCAGTGTTGGGACGTGCGCCGGTTACACTGAAGCTTTCTTT; CDR3: CASSVGTCAGYTEAFF
J: TRBJ2-1; D: TRBD1; size: many; V: TRBV7-9; DNA: TGTGCCAGCAGCTTAAACGAGGGACAGGGGTCAGTTACAGATTACTACAATGAGCAGTTCTTC; CDR3: CASSLNEGQGSVTDYYNEQFF
J: TRBJ1-1; D: TRBD1; size: many; V: TRBV10-3; DNA: TGTGCCACGGCGGACAGGGAGAACACTGAAGCTTTCTTT; CDR3: CATADRENTEAFF
J: TRBJ2-2; D: .; size: many; V: TRBV5-4; DNA: TGTGCCGGAGACTCAAACACCGGGGAGCTGTTTTTT; CDR3: CAGDSNTGELFF
J: TRBJ2-2; D: TRBD1; size: many; V: TRBV9; DNA: TGTGCCAGCAATCCGGGACAGGGGGGCGTTGGGGAGCTGTTTTTT; CDR3: CASNPGQGGVGELFF
J: TRBJ2-2; D: .; size: many; V: TRBV2; DNA: TGTGCCAGCAGTGTTTCCCCTAACACCGGGGAGCTGTTTTTT; CDR3: CASSVSPNTGELFF
J: TRBJ2-3; D: .; size: .; V: TRBV7-2; DNA: TGTGCCAGCGCCAAAGCCGCTGGGGGGCGCGTAGATACGCAGTATTTT; CDR3: CASAKAAGGRVDTQYF
J: TRBJ2-5; D: .; size: .; V: TRBV7-6; DNA: TGTGCCAGCAGTAAAGGGGTCCTCCAAGAGACCCAGTACTTC; CDR3: CASSKGVLQETQYF
J: TRBJ2-5; D: TRBD2; size: few; V: TRBV30; DNA: TGTGCCTATCAAAAGAACGGGGGGGCCGTGGAGACCCAGTACTTC; CDR3: CAYQKNGGAVETQYF
J: TRBJ1-2; D: TRBD1; size: many; V: TRBV12-3/TRBV12-4; DNA: TGTGCCAGCAGCCACCAAAGGACAGGGCGAGGTGGCTACACCTTC; CDR3: CASSHQRTGRGGYTF
J: TRBJ1-3; D: .; size: many; V: TRBV4-3; DNA: TGCGCCAGCAGCCAAGATTCGACGGGACCTGCCATATATTTT; CDR3: CASSQDSTGPAIYF
J: TRBJ1-5; D: .; size: many; V: TRBV4-2; DNA: TGTGCCAGCAGCCAAGATAAATCCGGGGGCAATCAGCCCCAGCATTTT; CDR3: CASSQDKSGGNQPQHF
J: TRBJ1-2; D: .; size: many; V: TRBV27; DNA: TGTGCCAGCAGTCTAAGGGGTGGGGACGGGAACTATGGCTACACCTTC; CDR3: CASSLRGGDGNYGYTF
J: TRBJ2-7; D: .; size: many; V: TRBV25-1; DNA: TGTGCCAGCAGCCAATACTACGAGCAGTACTTC; CDR3: CASSQYYEQYF
J: TRBJ2-7; D: .; size: many; V: TRBV6-5; DNA: TGTGCCAGCAGTGGAACGGGGAGCCGGTTAGAGCAGTACTTC; CDR3: CASSGTGSRLEQYF
J: TRBJ1-3; D: .; size: many; V: TRBV6-1; DNA: TGTGCCAGCAGCCTGGGACACCTCTCTGGAAACACCATATATTTT; CDR3: CASSLGHLSGNTIYF
J: TRBJ1-5; D: .; size: many; V: TRBV7-3; DNA: TGTGCCACCACAAGGGGCACTATTAATCAGCCCCAGCATTTT; CDR3: CATTRGTINQPQHF
J: TRBJ1-1; D: TRBD1; size: many; V: TRBV6-2/TRBV6-3; DNA: TGTGCCAGCAGGACGACAGGGGGACGCACTGAAGCTTTCTTT; CDR3: CASRTTGGRTEAFF
J: TRBJ2-2; D: TRBD2; size: many; V: TRBV5-5; DNA: TGTGCCAGCAGCTTCCGACTAGCGGGGAACACCGGGGAGCTGTTTTTT; CDR3: CASSFRLAGNTGELFF
J: TRBJ2-3; D: .; size: .; V: TRBV2; DNA: TGTGCCAGCAGTGTACTAAGGGGAAGCCCAGATACGCAGTATTTT; CDR3: CASSVLRGSPDTQYF
J: TRBJ1-4; D: TRBD1; size: few; V: TRBV6-4; DNA: TGTGCCAGCAGTGAGACAGGGCCCGTCTGTGAAAAACTGTTTTTT; CDR3: CASSETGPVCEKLFF
J: TRBJ2-3; D: TRBD2; size: many; V: TRBV7-2; DNA: TGTGCCGGGGGCGGGGGGGCTCGCGATACGCAGTATTTT; CDR3: CAGGGGARDTQYF
J: TRBJ1-5; D: .; size: .; V: TRBV21-1; DNA: TGTGCCAGCAGCAAAGTTCCGACATGGGGTCAGCCCCAGCATTTT; CDR3: CASSKVPTWGQPQHF
J: TRBJ2-3; D: .; size: many; V: TRBV6-4; DNA: TGTGCCAGCAGTGCCCCCCATGGGTTGGGAATTACAGATACGCAGTATTTT; CDR3: CASSAPHGLGITDTQYF
J: TRBJ1-6; D: .; size: many; V: TRBV10-3; DNA: TGTGCCATCAGTGGACCTCCAATGGCTCATTCACCCCTCCACTTT; CDR3: CAISGPPMAHSPLHF
J: TRBJ1-2; D: TRBD1; size: many; V: TRBV5-1; DNA: TGCGCCAGCAGCTCGCGGGACAGGGGGCGTCAGGGCTACACCTTC; CDR3: CASSSRDRGRQGYTF
J: TRBJ1-1; D: TRBD1; size: many; V: TRBV7-2; DNA: TGTGCCAGCAGCAAATGGACAGGGAACACTGAAGCTTTCTTT; CDR3: CASSKWTGNTEAFF
J: TRBJ1-5; D: TRBD1; size: many; V: TRBV29-1; DNA: TGCAGCGCTGGGGACAGGGGTGTCAATCAGCCCCAGCATTTT; CDR3: CSAGDRGVNQPQHF
J: TRBJ2-1; D: TRBD2; size: .; V: TRBV7-7; DNA: TGTGCTAGCAGCCCTAGCGGGGAATGGGGTGAGCAGTTCTTC; CDR3: CASSPSGEWGEQFF
J: TRBJ2-3; D: .; size: many; V: TRBV5-1; DNA: TGCGCCAGCAGCTTGGGACCGCAGGTCGGGGCAGATACGCAGTATTTT; CDR3: CASSLGPQVGADTQYF
J: TRBJ2-7; D: .; size: many; V: TRBV6-1; DNA: TGTGCCAGCAGTGAATTCGACTACGAGCAGTACTTC; CDR3: CASSEFDYEQYF
J: TRBJ2-6; D: .; size: few; V: TRBV20-1; DNA: TGCAGTGCTAGAGATCGTTTCAGGACTGGGGCCAACGTCCTGACTTTC; CDR3: CSARDRFRTGANVLTF